Sequencing of this T cell receptor beta chain was carried out in a study of T cells in Graves' hyperthyroidism and ophthalmopathy. Amplified TCR beta CDR3 regions came from RNA transcripts. The HTBI primer set was used in a first-round RT-PCR of the TCR CDR3. Each CDR3 protein gets one entry after TCRdb re-called the multiplex PCR reads with MiXCR. The sample shows about 350,000 distinct CDR3 sequences, roughly an eighth of them seen only once. This clonotype has at least ten counts. The sample comprised blood. This TCR derives from a woman aged 40 to 50 with Graves' ophthalmopathy.

CDR3 residues: CSANSGGNTEAFF. As DNA, the CDR3 is TGCAGTGCTAATTCAGGGGGGAACACTGAAGCTTTCTTT. V gene TRBV20-1 combines with J gene TRBJ1-1, with 7 bases aligning to TRBD1. V shed 4 bases and J 1 base; nucleotides not matched to a gene: 3. Looked up from germline, CDR1 is DFQATT and CDR2 is SNEGSKA (reference sequence). The CDR3 spans 13 residues.